This T cell receptor (beta chain) stems from a study of brain T cells in children with intractable seizures. Only in-frame clones appear in the TCRdb table, and some are missing; sequencing was by immunoSEQ multiplex PCR. The table includes over 95,000 clones, 85% to 95% detected once. The CDR3 runs 15 residues. Germline CDR1 reads SGHVS; CDR2 reads FNYEAQ. Trimming removed 5 bases from V and 4 bases from J; junction bases left unmatched: 6. The rearrangement uses TRBV7-6 and TRBJ2-3, with TRBD2 matching over 10 bases. The receptor's source is a boy under two years old with hemimegalencephaly and intractable seizures. Sequencing used peripheral blood, obtained at surgery. The CDR3 here is CASSPGTSDADTQYF. The CDR3 DNA sequence: TGTGCCAGCAGCCCTGGGACTAGCGACGCAGATACGCAGTATTTT.